The clone carrying this TCR beta chain has ten or more counts. CDR1 and CDR2 (germline): SGHAT, FQDESV (reference sequence). The CDR3 is 14 amino acids. The germline V and J ends were trimmed by 1 base and 3 bases, with 7 bases remaining between them. These data belong to a study of CD8 T cells in ankylosing spondylitis. Using its own MiXCR run on the 5' RACE reads, TCRdb lists one record per CDR3 protein. The sample contains approximately 300,000 distinct CDR3 sequences, about 19% of which appear only once. Specimen: blood, either unsorted or a sorted T cell fraction (not recorded which). The chain joins TRBV11-1 to TRBJ2-1; D gene ambiguous. The TCR comes from a male donor with ankylosing spondylitis or in good health (not recorded which). The CDR3, as DNA: TGTGCCAGCAGCTTAGGTACCCACTACAATGAGCAGTTCTTC. The encoded protein is CASSLGTHYNEQFF.